The 17 T cell receptor beta chains listed next were all sequenced from one sample in a study of CD8+CD57+ T cells in acquired aplastic anemia. Profiling that covered TCR beta VDJ and CDR3 relied on genomic DNA as its template. TCRdb processed the reads anew with MiXCR; each CDR3 protein has one entry. The data contain around 160,000 distinct CDR3 sequences, roughly 48% of them seen just once; the ten biggest clones take up less than 3%. In patients chosen for sequencing, flow cytometry had shown CD8+CD57+ cell expansion. Sequences were obtained from sorted CD4+, CD8+, or CD8+CD57+ T cells (not recorded which) from PBMCs. Receptor source: a human donor with aplastic anemia.

This clonotype was recorded many times. This CDR3 is CASSLDRGPSGETQYF. The DNA of the CDR3 is TGTGCCAGCAGCTTAGACAGGGGCCCCTCCGGAGAGACCCAGTACTTC. This chain connects TRBV11-2 to TRBJ2-5, with TRBD1 as a possible D gene (6 bases). This CDR3 is 16 amino acids long. Germline CDR1 is SGHAT and CDR2 is FQNNGV. V was cut by 0 bases and J by 4 bases, with 15 bases left in between.

Notes on this clonotype: At one boundary the junction diverges from the germline segment, which might be a read error. This CDR3 reads CAASDATSYGADTQYF. The CDR3 nucleotides read TGTGCCGCCAGTGACGCGACTAGCTATGGAGCGGATACGCAGTATTTT. V gene TRBV24-1 combines with J gene TRBJ2-3, with 7 positions matching TRBD2. Germline V lookup: CDR1 KGHDR, CDR2 SFDVKD. There are 16 residues in the CDR3.

The chain links TRBV9 to TRBJ2-5; no clear D gene. CDR3 length: 14 residues. The V end was cut by 3 bases, the J end by 0 bases, with 9 bases between. The V gene's germline CDR1 is SGDLS and CDR2 YYNGEE. This CDR3 reads CASSGSSYQETQYF. The CDR3 region has the DNA TGTGCCAGCAGCGGATCGTCGTACCAAGAGACCCAGTACTTC.

The chain has TRBV18 and TRBJ2-7, with 13 positions matching TRBD2. This CDR3 is built from 17 residues. Trimming at V came to 2 bases and at J to 2 bases, leaving 6 bases not matched to a gene. CDR1 and CDR2 (germline): KGHSH, LQKENI. For the CDR3, the DNA is TGTGCCAGCTCACCAGTAAGACTAGCGGGAGGCGCCTACGAGCAGTACTTC. Protein sequence: CASSPVRLAGGAYEQYF.

The V and J genes are TRBV2 and TRBJ2-3, with D possibly being TRBD2 (6 bases). V was clipped by 6 bases and J by 6 bases, with 10 bases between them. The germline gives CDR1 SNHLY, CDR2 FYNNEI. This CDR3 has 12 amino acids. The CDR3 region is CASSLSGDTQYF. The CDR3 nucleotides read TGTGCCAGCAGCCTCAGCGGGGATACGCAGTATTTT.

This clonotype was seen repeatedly, ten times or more. V gene TRBV15 combines with J gene TRBJ1-2; no firm D call. Trimming pared 2 bases from V and 1 base from J, leaving 5 bases between. The CDR3 loop spans 13 amino acids. The germline V gene has CDR1 LNHNV and CDR2 YYDKDF (reference sequence). The CDR3 sequence is CATSRRSNYGYTF. CDR3 DNA: TGTGCCACCAGCAGACGCAGTAACTATGGCTACACCTTC.

This chain uses TRBV7-8 with TRBJ2-2, with D possibly being TRBD2 (6 bases). The V and J ends lost 5 bases and 7 bases respectively, with 17 bases between them. The CDR3 sequence is 15 residues long. Germline loops: CDR1 SGHVS, CDR2 FQNEAQ. This chain's CDR3 is CASSARDSSSGELFF. Written as DNA, the CDR3 is TGTGCCAGCAGCGCCCGGGACTCTTCGAGCGGGGAGCTGTTTTTT.

This clonotype has at least ten counts. The chain carries TRBV6-1 and TRBJ1-1, with no clear D. This CDR3 is built from 11 residues. Trimming removed 6 bases from V and 4 bases from J, with 6 bases in between. Looked up from germline, CDR1 is MNHNS and CDR2 is SASEGT. The CDR3 region is CASSSPTEAFF. The CDR3, as DNA: TGTGCCAGCAGCTCCCCCACTGAAGCTTTCTTT.

The rearrangement links TRBV5-1 to TRBJ2-7, with 13 bases matching TRBD2. The CDR3 sequence is 14 residues long. J lost 5 bases, V lost 4 bases, and 3 bases had no gene match. CDR1 is SGHRS, CDR2 YFSETQ, per germline. CDR3 in amino acids: CASSGLAGVDEQYF. The DNA for the CDR3 is TGCGCCAGCAGCGGACTAGCGGGAGTTGACGAGCAGTACTTC.

This clonotype was picked up many times. The chain links TRBV20-1 to TRBJ1-1; D is undetermined. The CDR3 totals 17 residues. V was clipped by 5 bases and J by 0 bases, with 22 bases between them. Germline loops: CDR1 DFQATT, CDR2 SNEGSKA (reference sequence). The CDR3: CSAYPLSGVTVNTEAFF. Here the CDR3 DNA reads TGCAGTGCTTATCCTCTTAGCGGGGTTACGGTGAACACTGAAGCTTTCTTT.

This clonotype was found many times. This rearrangement joins TRBV29-1 to TRBJ2-3, with 10 bases matching TRBD1. Germline V gene sequence: CDR1 SQVTM, CDR2 ANQGSEA. This CDR3 spans 11 amino acids. The ends lost 6 bases at V and 12 bases at J; junction bases unmatched: 6. CDR3 loop: CSVRGQGKQYF. CDR3 in DNA: TGCAGCGTACGGGGACAGGGGAAACAGTATTTT.

This clonotype was found a few times. The V gene is TRBV18, the J gene TRBJ2-3; D gene unclear. The V end was cut by 8 bases, the J end by 1 base, with 16 bases between. Germline values: CDR1 KGHSH, CDR2 LQKENI. The CDR3 extends over 15 amino acids. Here the CDR3 reads CASTDLAGGTDTQYF. CDR3 nucleotides: TGTGCCAGCACAGACCTGGCAGGAGGCACAGATACGCAGTATTTT.

The sample holds a few counts of this clonotype. The V and J genes are TRBV7-3 and TRBJ2-2; the D is unclear. The germline V gene encodes CDR1 SGHTA and CDR2 FQGTGA. V was trimmed by 2 bases and J by 6 bases, leaving 10 bases between them. This CDR3 contains 14 residues. The CDR3 reads CASSLSFFPGELFF. In nucleotides, the CDR3 is TGTGCCAGCAGCTTATCCTTTTTCCCCGGGGAGCTGTTTTTT.

The chain joins TRBV4-3 to TRBJ2-1; D not resolved. CDR1 and CDR2 from the germline V gene are LGHNA and YSLEER. V was clipped by 0 bases and J by 4 bases, with 7 bases between them. The CDR3 is 14 residues long. For the CDR3, the DNA is TGCGCCAGCAGCCAAGATCCAACGTACAATGAGCAGTTCTTC. Residues: CASSQDPTYNEQFF.

This clonotype was recorded at least ten times. V usage is TRBV6-2 or TRBV6-3 and J usage is TRBJ1-6; 8 bases fit TRBD1. Losses at the gene ends were 8 bases for V and 4 bases for J; bases not matched to a gene: 16. CDR1 and CDR2 from the germline V gene are MNHEY and SVGEGT. The CDR3 has 18 amino acids. The chain's CDR3 is CASLITRDRRMYNSPLHF. In DNA, the CDR3 is TGTGCCAGCCTAATAACGCGGGACAGGCGAATGTATAATTCACCCCTCCACTTT.

Written as DNA, the CDR3 is TGCAGCGCCGGGGACAGTTACAATGAAAAACTGTTTTTT. Protein sequence: CSAGDSYNEKLFF. The rearrangement uses TRBV29-1 and TRBJ1-4; 7 bases map to TRBD1. V was pared by 7 bases and J by 5 bases, with 7 bases of the junction left unmatched. Germline V gene lookup returns CDR1 SQVTM and CDR2 ANQGSEA. The CDR3 runs 13 residues.

This clonotype was seen ten or more times. This chain uses TRBV7-8 with TRBJ2-5; 12 bases match TRBD2. Unmatched junction bases numbered 14, after V lost 10 bases and J lost 5 bases. From germline, CDR1 is SGHVS and CDR2 FQNEAQ. CDR3 length: 16 amino acids. Here the CDR3 reads CANTLVLAGGQETQYF. DNA of the CDR3: TGTGCCAACACTCTGGTACTAGCGGGGGGTCAGGAGACCCAGTACTTC.